Listed here are 22 T cell receptor beta chains from one sample, sequenced in a study of blood T cell repertoires in COVID-19. Repertoires were generated with immunoSEQ multiplex PCR, while TCRdb's copy carries only in-frame clones and drops some. The sample holds around 400,000 clones, around nine tenths seen once. Sequencing was performed on PBMCs or T cells enriched from blood (not recorded which). The receptors originated from a young woman who had been exposed to COVID-19.

The V gene is TRBV27, the J gene TRBJ1-6, with a possible D match to TRBD1 (5 bases). Germline-derived CDR1 and CDR2 are MNHEY and SMNVEV (reference sequence). The CDR3 consists of 19 residues. Trimming removed 3 bases from V and 4 bases from J, with 22 bases in between. CDR3 protein: CASSLGGHGMVGYNSPLHF. Here the CDR3 DNA reads TGTGCCAGCAGTTTGGGAGGACACGGGATGGTGGGGTATAATTCACCCCTCCACTTT.

The chain's CDR3 is CASSYFPVGGVSPLHF. Here the CDR3 DNA reads TGTGCCAGCAGTTACTTTCCCGTGGGGGGGGTTTCACCCCTCCACTTT. The chain uses TRBV6-5 and TRBJ1-6; TRBD1 is a possible D gene (5 bases). Trimming took 1 base from V and 9 from J, leaving 16 bases between them. The germline V gene has CDR1 MNHEY and CDR2 SVGAGI. CDR3 size: 16 residues.

V gene TRBV28 combines with J gene TRBJ1-2; TRBD1 is a possible D gene (5 bases). Germline V CDR1 and CDR2: MDHEN, SYDVKM. This CDR3 comprises 13 residues. V was shortened by 6 bases and J by 4 bases, with 12 bases between the two germline ends. The CDR3 reads CASSAGTSYGYTF. In DNA form, the CDR3 reads TGTGCCAGCAGCGCCGGGACTTCCTATGGCTACACCTTC.

The chain joins TRBV7-2 to TRBJ2-1; 7 bases align to TRBD2. CDR1 and CDR2 from the germline V gene are SGHTA and FQGNSA. This CDR3 has 15 amino acids. After removal of 2 bases from V and 8 bases from J, the junction contained 9 bases not matched to a gene. The CDR3: CASSLILAPNDEQFF. CDR3 sequence (DNA): TGTGCCAGCAGCTTAATACTAGCGCCCAACGATGAGCAGTTCTTC.

This chain connects TRBV19 to TRBJ2-1, with 12 bases fitting TRBD2. This CDR3 spans 18 amino acids. Trimming cost V 6 bases and J 9 bases; bases outside gene matches: 18. The germline gives CDR1 LNHDA, CDR2 SQIVND (reference sequence). Written as DNA, the CDR3 is TGTGCCAGTAGCGCACTAGCGGGAGGACAGGTCGGCTTAGGTGAGCAGTTCTTC. It is translated as CASSALAGGQVGLGEQFF.

The rearrangement uses TRBV3-1 (or the pseudogene TRBV3-2) and TRBJ2-5; D not certain. CDR1 is LGHDT and CDR2 is YNNKEL in the germline V gene (reference sequence). The CDR3 is 14 residues long. V was shortened by 4 bases and J by 2 bases, with 11 bases between the two germline ends. The CDR3 DNA is TGTGCCAGCAGCCCCTTCGTCGTACAAGAGACCCAGTACTTC. Its protein is CASSPFVVQETQYF.

This chain links TRBV28 with TRBJ1-6, with no clear D. The CDR3 contains 13 residues. V lost 7 bases and J lost 7, with 11 bases in between. Germline V gene data show CDR1 as MDHEN and CDR2 as SYDVKM. The CDR3 protein is CASIGVGNSPLHF. The CDR3 region has the DNA TGTGCCAGCATCGGGGTGGGGAATTCACCCCTCCACTTT.

V usage is TRBV5-1 and J usage is TRBJ2-7, with 8 bases identical to TRBD1. V dropped 5 bases and J dropped 6; count of bases not matched to a gene: 7. Per the germline V gene, CDR1 is SGHRS and CDR2 is YFSETQ. This CDR3 spans 13 amino acids. CDR3: CASSKSQGAEQYF. CDR3 nucleotides: TGCGCCAGCAGTAAAAGTCAGGGGGCCGAGCAGTACTTC. Based on the CDR3 plus reference TRBV5-1 and TRBJ2-7, the full variable domain is KAGVTQTPRYLIKTRGQQVTLSCSPISGHRSVSWYQQTPGQGLQFLFEYFSETQRNKGNFPGRFSGRQFSNSRSEMNVSTLELGDSALYLCASSKSQGAEQYFGPGTRLTVT.

The CDR3 DNA follows: TGTGCCAGCAGCTTAGAACTAGCGGGCACCGGGGAGCTGTTTTTT. This encodes CASSLELAGTGELFF. This chain uses TRBV7-6 with TRBJ2-2, with 9 bases lining up with TRBD2. The J segment lost 4 bases and the V segment lost 1 base, leaving 1 base of the junction unmatched. The CDR3 has 15 amino acids. CDR1 is SGHVS and CDR2 is FNYEAQ in the germline V gene.

The genes are TRBV15 and TRBJ2-1; the match to TRBD1 covers 9 bases. The germline gives CDR1 LNHNV, CDR2 YYDKDF (reference sequence). The CDR3 is 15 amino acids. J gave up 8 bases and V 0 bases, and 5 bases lay outside the gene matches. This CDR3 reads CATSRDGDREDEQFF. The DNA of the CDR3 is TGTGCCACCAGCAGAGATGGGGACAGGGAGGATGAGCAGTTCTTC.

The table lists this clone with many counts. This sequence joins TRBV18 and TRBJ1-1, with a possible D match to TRBD1 (5 bases). The V end lost 3 bases, the J end lost 5 bases, and 10 bases lay between the germline ends. The V gene's germline CDR1 is KGHSH and CDR2 LQKENI. The CDR3 has 13 amino acids. In DNA, the CDR3 is TGTGCCAGCTCACCGAGTAGGGGAACTGAAGCTTTCTTT. Protein product: CASSPSRGTEAFF.

This sequence joins TRBV18 and TRBJ2-7; D is perhaps TRBD1 (5 bases). V shed 3 bases and J shed 5 bases, with 14 bases lying between them. This CDR3 is 14 amino acids long. Germline loops: CDR1 KGHSH, CDR2 LQKENI. CDR3 DNA: TGTGCCAGCTCACCTCCTTCAGGGTATGACGAGCAGTACTTC. Protein: CASSPPSGYDEQYF.

This clone came up once. The CDR3 spells CATSRDPGRDTQYF. The CDR3 DNA sequence: TGTGCCACCAGCAGAGACCCAGGGCGGGATACGCAGTATTTT. The chain is built from TRBV15 and TRBJ2-3, with a tentative D call TRBD1 (5 bases). The V and J ends lost 0 bases and 6 bases respectively, with 10 bases between them. The germline CDR1 and CDR2 sequences are LNHNV and YYDKDF (reference sequence). This CDR3 is 14 amino acids long. Variable domain in full (rest from reference TRBV15 and TRBJ2-3): DAMVIQNPRYQVTQFGKPVTLSCSQTLNHNVMYWYQQKSSQAPKLLFHYYDKDFNNEADTPDNFQSRRPNTSFCFLDIRSPGLGDTAMYLCATSRDPGRDTQYFGPGTRLTVL.

This clone was detected once. V is TRBV13 and J is TRBJ2-3, with 11 bases lining up with TRBD2. CDR1 is PRHDT and CDR2 is FYEKMQ in the germline V gene (reference sequence). The CDR3 has 17 amino acids. Trimming at V came to 0 bases and at J to 0 bases, leaving 2 bases not matched to a gene. CDR3 DNA sequence: TGTGCCAGCAGCTTAGGGACTAGCGGGGCTAGCACAGATACGCAGTATTTT. Amino acids: CASSLGTSGASTDTQYF.

The rearrangement joins TRBV7-6 to TRBJ1-5; unclear D gene. The germline V and J ends were trimmed by 8 bases and 5 bases, with 13 bases remaining between them. The germline gives CDR1 SGHVS, CDR2 FNYEAQ. This CDR3 has 13 residues. This CDR3 is CASGRARDQPQHF. The CDR3 nucleotides read TGTGCCAGCGGGAGGGCAAGGGATCAGCCCCAGCATTTT.

This clone has just a few counts. The chain links TRBV7-6 to TRBJ2-7; 10 nucleotides align to TRBD2. V lost 9 bases and J lost 2; bases outside the gene matches: 10. The CDR3 has 15 residues. Germline V CDR1 and CDR2: SGHVS, FNYEAQ. Here the CDR3 DNA reads TGTGCCAGTTCGCGAACTAGCGGGACCGCCTACGAGCAGTACTTC. Translated, it gives CASSRTSGTAYEQYF.

The table lists this clone with a count of one. This sample also contains other DNA sequences that code for the same CDR3. The chain has TRBV7-9 and TRBJ1-1; 7 positions agree with TRBD1. Germline V gene lookup returns CDR1 SEHNR and CDR2 FQNEAQ (reference sequence). The CDR3 sequence is 15 residues long. V gave up 1 base and J gave up 4 bases; unmatched junction bases: 6. CDR3 bases: TGTGCCAGCAGCTTAGAAAGACAGGGAGCCACTGAAGCTTTCTTT. It is translated as CASSLERQGATEAFF. Complete variable domain (other parts from reference TRBV7-9 and TRBJ1-1): DTGVSQNPRHKITKRGQNVTFRCDPISEHNRLYWYRQTLGQGPEFLTYFQNEAQLEKSRLLSDRFSAERPKGSFSTLEIQRTEQGDSAMYLCASSLERQGATEAFFGQGTRLTVV.

The V gene is TRBV5-6, the J gene TRBJ2-2; perhaps TRBD1 as D (6 bases). Trimming took off 0 bases at V and 0 bases at J, with 15 bases between the two ends. CDR1 is SGHDT and CDR2 is YYEEEE in the germline V gene. The CDR3 covers 18 residues. DNA for the CDR3: TGTGCCAGCAGCTTGGACCTCAGGACAGTACCGAACACCGGGGAGCTGTTTTTT. This sequence encodes CASSLDLRTVPNTGELFF.

The chain combines TRBV11-2 with TRBJ2-3; 8 nucleotides line up with TRBD2. From germline, CDR1 is SGHAT and CDR2 FQNNGV. This CDR3 is built from 13 residues. The V and J ends lost 5 bases and 7 bases, in that order; junction bases with no gene match: 5. The chain's CDR3 is CASSPGTSHTQYF. The CDR3 nucleotides read TGTGCCAGCAGCCCCGGGACTAGTCATACGCAGTATTTT.

This chain links TRBV6-2 or TRBV6-3 with TRBJ1-2; D is ambiguous. CDR1 is MNHEY and CDR2 is SVGEGT in the germline V gene. V gave up 2 bases and J gave up 3 bases, with 10 bases separating them. CDR3 length: 14 amino acids. The CDR3 DNA sequence: TGTGCCAGCAGTTACACAACCGGGTACTATGGCTACACCTTC. Encoded protein: CASSYTTGYYGYTF.

The chain carries TRBV3-1 (or the pseudogene TRBV3-2) and TRBJ2-1, with 8 bases that match TRBD2. V was clipped by 4 bases and J by 6 bases; unmatched bases: 20. Germline loops: CDR1 LGHDT, CDR2 YNNKEL (reference sequence). This CDR3 has 19 amino acids. CDR3 loop: CASSRQLGTRGSLRNEQFF. Here the CDR3 DNA reads TGTGCCAGCAGCCGCCAACTCGGGACTAGAGGCTCACTACGCAATGAGCAGTTCTTC.

The V call is TRBV29-1, the J call TRBJ1-2, with D tentatively TRBD1 (6 bases). The germline CDR1 and CDR2 sequences are SQVTM and ANQGSEA. The CDR3 loop spans 12 amino acids. Trimming pared 7 bases from V and 2 bases from J, leaving 11 bases between. The CDR3 coding sequence is TGCAGCGCCGAAAGGGGGAACTATGGCTACACCTTC. Translating it yields CSAERGNYGYTF.